This entry lists 6 T cell receptor beta chains sequenced from one sample in a study of T-cell reconstitution after alpha-beta-depleted transplantation in children. Researchers prepared the TCRbeta library using unique molecular identifiers, the study reports. MiXCR, applied by TCRdb to the PCR reads, yields one record per CDR3 protein. The sample carries 490,000 or so distinct CDR3 sequences, 8% to 11% recorded once. The sample here was PBMCs, taken before TCRalphabeta/CD19-depleted stem cell transplant. These receptors originate from a child aged 2 to 10 with inherited bone marrow failure, due to receive a stem cell transplant.

The table lists this clonotype with many counts. The chain links TRBV6-2 or TRBV6-3 to TRBJ1-5, with 7 bases that match TRBD1. V lost 7 bases to trimming and J lost 0 bases; unmatched junction nucleotides: 6. Germline V gives CDR1 MNHEY, CDR2 SVGEGT. CDR3 length: 15 amino acids. Here the CDR3 reads CASIRDSYSNQPQHF. In nucleotides, the CDR3 is TGTGCCAGCATCCGGGACAGCTATAGCAATCAGCCCCAGCATTTT.

This clonotype has at least ten counts. The genes are TRBV5-1 and TRBJ2-1; the D is unclear. The CDR3 is made up of 13 amino acids. Looked up from germline, CDR1 is SGHRS and CDR2 is YFSETQ. V shed 5 bases and J shed 5 bases, with 11 bases lying between them. DNA for the CDR3: TGCGCCAGCAGGCTCTCGCCTGACAATGAGCAGTTCTTC. This sequence encodes CASRLSPDNEQFF.

This clonotype was seen repeatedly, ten times or more. CDR3 in DNA: TGTGCCAGCAGCCAAGAAGGCAGGACTAGTAACGAGCAGTACTTC. Translation: CASSQEGRTSNEQYF. V is TRBV4-2 and J is TRBJ2-7, with 7 bases matching TRBD2. The germline V gene encodes CDR1 LGHNA and CDR2 YNFKEQ. This CDR3 is built from 15 residues. V lost 0 bases and J lost 5; bases outside the gene matches: 7.

This clonotype was observed a handful of times. The chain has TRBV7-2 and TRBJ2-3, with D perhaps matching TRBD2 (6 bases). V was shortened by 7 bases and J by 1 base, with 12 bases between the two germline ends. The CDR3 covers 14 residues. CDR1 is SGHTA and CDR2 is FQGNSA in the germline V gene. The CDR3 DNA reads as TGTGCCAGCACCTGGGACTGGGGCACAGATACGCAGTATTTT. Protein sequence: CASTWDWGTDTQYF.

This clonotype was seen ten or more times. V is TRBV12-3 or TRBV12-4 and J is TRBJ2-1; 12 positions match TRBD2. The CDR3 totals 18 residues. Germline trimming cut 7 bases from V and 4 bases from J; bases unmatched to any gene: 14. In DNA, the CDR3 is TGTGCCAGCACCAGGACTAGCGGGGAAGCCGGGCGATACAATGAGCAGTTCTTC. Amino acids: CASTRTSGEAGRYNEQFF.

The chain recombines TRBV18 with TRBJ1-2, with D tentatively TRBD1 (5 bases). This CDR3 comprises 13 residues. Germline loops: CDR1 KGHSH, CDR2 LQKENI. Trimming removed 6 bases at V and 6 bases at J, with 14 bases between. CDR3 sequence reads: CASSQRTSNGYTF. CDR3 sequence (DNA): TGTGCCAGCTCCCAACGGACATCAAATGGCTACACCTTC.